These T cell receptor beta chains were read from a single sample in a study of cytomegalovirus exposure and HLA in healthy donors. TCRdb's copy holds only in-frame clones and misses some; the assay was immunoSEQ multiplex PCR. This table holds around 100,000 clones, less than 95% found once. Sequencing was carried out using PBMCs. All receptors come from a woman aged 18-29 years in good health and CMV-seronegative. Both conserved end residues are part of each CDR3. D genes are given only for firm matches. For some rows the clone size is stated as once, few or many, or as a class when expanded; others skip it.

v_call: TRBV2
d_call: TRBD1
j_call: TRBJ1-1
clone_size: -
cdr3_aa: CASSPRTGGLEAFF
cdr3_nt: TGTGCCAGCAGCCCACGGACAGGGGGACTTGAAGCTTTCTTT

v_call: TRBV29-1
d_call: -
j_call: TRBJ2-5
clone_size: -
cdr3_aa: CSVGLVASQETQYF
cdr3_nt: TGCAGCGTTGGTCTGGTGGCCAGCCAAGAGACCCAGTACTTC

v_call: TRBV9
d_call: TRBD2
j_call: TRBJ2-5
clone_size: -
cdr3_aa: CASSFSGGTFQETQYF
cdr3_nt: TGTGCCAGCAGCTTTAGCGGGGGGACCTTCCAAGAGACCCAGTACTTC

v_call: TRBV7-2
d_call: TRBD2
j_call: TRBJ2-7
clone_size: once
cdr3_aa: CASSGLAGAKMQYF
cdr3_nt: TGTGCCAGCAGCGGACTAGCGGGGGCCAAAATGCAGTACTTC

v_call: TRBV7-2
d_call: -
j_call: TRBJ1-6
clone_size: -
cdr3_aa: CASSSYNADTSLHF
cdr3_nt: TGTGCCAGCAGCTCCTACAACGCGGACACGTCCCTCCACTTT

v_call: TRBV19
d_call: -
j_call: TRBJ1-2
clone_size: few
cdr3_aa: CARQYGYTF
cdr3_nt: TGTGCCAGGCAGTATGGCTACACCTTC

v_call: TRBV10-2
d_call: -
j_call: TRBJ1-2
clone_size: -
cdr3_aa: CASSKDMSYGYTF
cdr3_nt: TGCGCCAGCAGCAAGGACATGAGCTATGGCTACACCTTC

v_call: TRBV6-6
d_call: -
j_call: TRBJ2-3
clone_size: -
cdr3_aa: CARLTGPDTQYF
cdr3_nt: TGTGCCAGACTTACAGGGCCAGATACGCAGTATTTT

v_call: TRBV7-9
d_call: TRBD1
j_call: TRBJ2-3
clone_size: -
cdr3_aa: CASSFGQGTDTQYF
cdr3_nt: TGTGCCAGCAGCTTCGGACAGGGGACAGATACGCAGTATTTT

v_call: TRBV6-5
d_call: -
j_call: TRBJ1-1
clone_size: -
cdr3_aa: CASTTTGEGAFF
cdr3_nt: TGTGCCAGCACCACAACAGGAGAAGGAGCTTTCTTT

v_call: TRBV27
d_call: -
j_call: TRBJ1-1
clone_size: -
cdr3_aa: CASSGGWTEAFF
cdr3_nt: TGTGCCAGCAGTGGGGGGTGGACTGAAGCTTTCTTT

v_call: TRBV6-1
d_call: -
j_call: TRBJ2-1
clone_size: -
cdr3_aa: CASSERLRDSPDEQFF
cdr3_nt: TGTGCCAGCAGTGAACGATTGAGGGATTCGCCCGATGAGCAGTTCTTC

v_call: TRBV5-1
d_call: -
j_call: TRBJ1-1
clone_size: -
cdr3_aa: CASSLTGPMNTEAFF
cdr3_nt: TGCGCCAGCAGTTTGACAGGACCCATGAACACTGAAGCTTTCTTT

v_call: TRBV9
d_call: -
j_call: TRBJ2-7
clone_size: -
cdr3_aa: CASSVGPTGVHLEQYF
cdr3_nt: TGTGCCAGCAGCGTAGGTCCGACAGGTGTCCATCTCGAGCAGTACTTC

v_call: TRBV2
d_call: -
j_call: TRBJ2-7
clone_size: -
cdr3_aa: CASSGVVGRDEQYF
cdr3_nt: TGTGCCAGCAGCGGGGTCGTTGGGCGCGACGAGCAGTACTTC

v_call: TRBV2
d_call: -
j_call: TRBJ1-4
clone_size: -
cdr3_aa: CASRYDTNEKLFF
cdr3_nt: TGTGCCAGCAGGTACGACACGAATGAAAAACTGTTTTTT

v_call: TRBV2
d_call: -
j_call: TRBJ1-5
clone_size: -
cdr3_aa: CASGGVNQPQHF
cdr3_nt: TGTGCCAGCGGGGGGGTCAATCAGCCCCAGCATTTT

v_call: TRBV7-9
d_call: TRBD1
j_call: TRBJ1-2
clone_size: -
cdr3_aa: CASSPQDRVLINYGYTF
cdr3_nt: TGTGCCAGCAGCCCACAGGACAGGGTCCTCATAAACTATGGCTACACCTTC

v_call: TRBV19
d_call: TRBD1
j_call: TRBJ1-1
clone_size: -
cdr3_aa: CASSIGDRAEAFF
cdr3_nt: TGTGCCAGTAGTATCGGGGACAGGGCTGAAGCTTTCTTT

v_call: TRBV7-9
d_call: -
j_call: TRBJ1-2
clone_size: -
cdr3_aa: CASTLDSGNYGYTF
cdr3_nt: TGTGCCAGCACCTTAGATTCGGGGAACTATGGCTACACCTTC

v_call: TRBV7-2
d_call: -
j_call: TRBJ1-5
clone_size: once
cdr3_aa: CASSFGVGNQPQHF
cdr3_nt: TGTGCCAGCAGCTTCGGGGTGGGCAATCAGCCCCAGCATTTT

v_call: TRBV5-1
d_call: TRBD2
j_call: TRBJ2-1
clone_size: -
cdr3_aa: CASSLAGGGYNEQFF
cdr3_nt: TGCGCCAGCAGCTTGGCTGGCGGGGGTTACAATGAGCAGTTCTTC

v_call: TRBV6-1
d_call: TRBD1
j_call: TRBJ1-5
clone_size: -
cdr3_aa: CASSRDRGRDQPQHF
cdr3_nt: TGTGCCAGCAGCCGGGACAGGGGAAGGGATCAGCCCCAGCATTTT

v_call: TRBV25-1
d_call: TRBD1
j_call: TRBJ1-1
clone_size: -
cdr3_aa: CASSEGQPPHTEAFF
cdr3_nt: TGTGCCAGCAGTGAGGGACAGCCGCCCCACACTGAAGCTTTCTTT

v_call: TRBV25-1
d_call: -
j_call: TRBJ1-2
clone_size: -
cdr3_aa: CASSDNPSGATPYGYTF
cdr3_nt: TGTGCCAGCAGTGATAATCCGTCAGGGGCGACTCCCTATGGCTACACCTTC

v_call: TRBV29-1
d_call: -
j_call: TRBJ1-6
clone_size: -
cdr3_aa: CSVRTMEDSPLHF
cdr3_nt: TGCAGCGTCAGGACAATGGAAGATTCACCCCTCCACTTT

v_call: TRBV7-7
d_call: -
j_call: TRBJ2-1
clone_size: -
cdr3_aa: CASSRTQSNEQFF
cdr3_nt: TGTGCTAGCAGCAGAACACAGTCTAATGAGCAGTTCTTC

v_call: TRBV10-2
d_call: TRBD2
j_call: TRBJ2-7
clone_size: -
cdr3_aa: CASRLAGAPEQYF
cdr3_nt: TGCGCCAGCCGACTAGCGGGAGCCCCCGAGCAGTACTTC

v_call: TRBV18
d_call: TRBD2
j_call: TRBJ2-3
clone_size: -
cdr3_aa: CASSHGTTRLDTQYF
cdr3_nt: TGTGCCAGCTCACACGGGACTACCCGCCTAGATACGCAGTATTTT

v_call: TRBV7-2
d_call: -
j_call: TRBJ2-5
clone_size: once
cdr3_aa: CASRAGGSQETQYF
cdr3_nt: TGTGCCAGCAGGGCAGGTGGGTCCCAAGAGACCCAGTACTTC

v_call: TRBV5-8
d_call: -
j_call: TRBJ1-2
clone_size: -
cdr3_aa: CASSFSPGREIYGYTF
cdr3_nt: TGTGCCAGCAGCTTTAGTCCCGGCAGGGAAATCTATGGCTACACCTTC

v_call: TRBV6-1
d_call: TRBD1
j_call: TRBJ2-7
clone_size: -
cdr3_aa: CASSQVQGAGDEQYF
cdr3_nt: TGTGCCAGCTCTCAAGTACAGGGGGCTGGGGACGAGCAGTACTTC

v_call: TRBV27
d_call: -
j_call: TRBJ2-2
clone_size: few
cdr3_aa: CASSSIGGVAGELFF
cdr3_nt: TGTGCCAGCAGTTCAATCGGGGGTGTTGCCGGGGAGCTGTTTTTT

v_call: TRBV5-1
d_call: -
j_call: TRBJ2-5
clone_size: -
cdr3_aa: CASSRDSQETQYF
cdr3_nt: TGCGCCAGCAGCAGGGACTCCCAAGAGACCCAGTACTTC

v_call: TRBV27
d_call: -
j_call: TRBJ2-1
clone_size: once
cdr3_aa: CASSLYGGRSYNEQFF
cdr3_nt: TGTGCCAGCAGTTTATATGGGGGCCGTTCCTACAATGAGCAGTTCTTC

v_call: TRBV5-1
d_call: -
j_call: TRBJ1-1
clone_size: -
cdr3_aa: CASSPNSGDTEAFF
cdr3_nt: TGCGCCAGCAGCCCCAACTCGGGGGATACTGAAGCTTTCTTT